This section outlines one T cell receptor (beta chain) sequence together with its context. This sample was taken from a study of blood T cell repertoires in COVID-19. Sequencing was performed with immunoSEQ multiplex PCR; in TCRdb, only in-frame clones are kept and a portion is missing. The table includes 350,000 to 500,000 clones, around nine tenths detected once. Followed longitudinally, the Seattle patients had been enrolled during active infection. The CDR3 loop spans 16 amino acids. Germline V gene lookup returns CDR1 MGHRA and CDR2 YSYEKL. Trimming took 4 bases from V and 0 from J; bases not matched to a gene: 7.

The receptor comes from a man aged 18 to 35 with COVID-19, enrolled during active disease. The chain couples TRBV4-1 to TRBJ2-7, with 9 bases aligning to TRBD1. The sequencing input was peripheral blood. The CDR3 bases are TGCGCCAGCAGCCCCTCAGGACAGGGGAGCTCCTACGAGCAGTACTTC. It yields the protein CASSPSGQGSSYEQYF.